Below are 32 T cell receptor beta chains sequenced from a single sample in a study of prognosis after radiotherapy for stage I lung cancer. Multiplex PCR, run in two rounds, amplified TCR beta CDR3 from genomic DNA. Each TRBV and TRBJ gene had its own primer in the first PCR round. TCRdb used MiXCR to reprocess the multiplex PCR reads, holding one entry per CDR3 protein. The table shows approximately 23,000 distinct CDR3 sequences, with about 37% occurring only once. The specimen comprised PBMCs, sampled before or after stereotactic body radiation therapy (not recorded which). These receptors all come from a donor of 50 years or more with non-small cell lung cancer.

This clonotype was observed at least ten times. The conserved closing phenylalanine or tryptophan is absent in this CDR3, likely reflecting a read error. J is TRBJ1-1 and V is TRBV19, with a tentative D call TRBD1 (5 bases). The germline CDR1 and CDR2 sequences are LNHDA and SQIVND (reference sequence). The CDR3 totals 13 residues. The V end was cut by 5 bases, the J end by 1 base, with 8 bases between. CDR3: CASSDQGNTEAFL. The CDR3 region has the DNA TGTGCCAGTAGTGATCAGGGGAACACTGAAGCTTTCCTT.

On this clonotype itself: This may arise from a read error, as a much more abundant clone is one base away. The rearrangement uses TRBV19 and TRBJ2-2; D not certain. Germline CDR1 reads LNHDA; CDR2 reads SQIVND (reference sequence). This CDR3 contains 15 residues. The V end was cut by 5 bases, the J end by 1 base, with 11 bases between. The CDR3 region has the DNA TGTGCCAGTAGTGTAGTGGAGTGGAACACCGGGGAGCTGTTTTTT. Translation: CASSVVEWNTGELFF.

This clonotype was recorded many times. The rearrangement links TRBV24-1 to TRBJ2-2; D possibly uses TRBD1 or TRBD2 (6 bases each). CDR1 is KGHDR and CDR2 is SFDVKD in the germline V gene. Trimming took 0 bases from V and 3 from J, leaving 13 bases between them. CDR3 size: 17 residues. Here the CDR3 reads CATSDLMEGVDTGELFF. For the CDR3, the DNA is TGTGCCACCAGTGATTTGATGGAGGGGGTGGACACCGGGGAGCTGTTTTTT.

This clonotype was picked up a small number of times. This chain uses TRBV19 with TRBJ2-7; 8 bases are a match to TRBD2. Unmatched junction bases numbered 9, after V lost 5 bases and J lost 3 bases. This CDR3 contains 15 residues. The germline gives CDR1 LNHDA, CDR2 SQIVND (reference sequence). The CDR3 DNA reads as TGTGCCAGTAGTCTTAGCGGGAAACTAAACTACGAGCAGTACTTC. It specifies CASSLSGKLNYEQYF.

CDR3 in amino acids: CASSPGGAGANVLTF. In DNA form, the CDR3 reads TGTGCCAGCAGCCCAGGTGGGGCTGGGGCCAACGTCCTGACTTTC. This chain connects TRBV7-6 to TRBJ2-6; no clear D. There are 15 residues in the CDR3. Germline-derived CDR1 and CDR2 are SGHVS and FNYEAQ. V shed 5 bases and J shed 2 bases, with 10 bases lying between them.

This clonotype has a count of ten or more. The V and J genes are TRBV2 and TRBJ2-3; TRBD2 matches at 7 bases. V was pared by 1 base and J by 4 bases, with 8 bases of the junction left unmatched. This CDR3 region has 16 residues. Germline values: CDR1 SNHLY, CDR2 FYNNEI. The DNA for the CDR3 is TGTGCCAGCAGTGAAGGCGGGAGAAGGTGGTCAGATACGCAGTATTTT. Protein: CASSEGGRRWSDTQYF. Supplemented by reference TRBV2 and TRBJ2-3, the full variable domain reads EPEVTQTPSHQVTQMGQEVILRCVPISNHLYFYWYRQILGQKVEFLVSFYNNEISEKSEIFDDQFSVERPDGSNFTLKIRSTKLEDSAMYFCASSEGGRRWSDTQYFGPGTRLTVL.

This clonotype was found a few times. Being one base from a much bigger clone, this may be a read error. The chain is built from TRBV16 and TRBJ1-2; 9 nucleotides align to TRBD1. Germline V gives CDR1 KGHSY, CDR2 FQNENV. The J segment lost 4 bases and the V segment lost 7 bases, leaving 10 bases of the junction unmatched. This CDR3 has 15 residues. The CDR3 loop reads CASTLGQGTGYGYTF. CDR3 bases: TGTGCCAGCACACTCGGACAGGGGACCGGCTATGGCTACACCTTC. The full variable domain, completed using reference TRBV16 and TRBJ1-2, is GEEVAQTPKHLVRGEGQKAKLYCAPIKGHSYVFWYQQVLKNEFKFLISFQNENVFDETGMPKERFSAKCLPNSPCSLEIQATKLEDSAVYFCASTLGQGTGYGYTFGSGTRLTVV.

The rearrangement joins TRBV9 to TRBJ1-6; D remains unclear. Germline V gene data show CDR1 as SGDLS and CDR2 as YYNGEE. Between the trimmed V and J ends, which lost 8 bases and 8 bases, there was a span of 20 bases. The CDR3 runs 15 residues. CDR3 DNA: TGTGCCAGTAGCTTGGAGGGTGTTAGGGATTCACCCCTCCACTTT. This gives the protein CASSLEGVRDSPLHF.

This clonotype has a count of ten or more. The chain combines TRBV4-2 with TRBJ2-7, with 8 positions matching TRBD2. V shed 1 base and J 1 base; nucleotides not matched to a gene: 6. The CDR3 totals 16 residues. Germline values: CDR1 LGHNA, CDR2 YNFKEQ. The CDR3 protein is CASSQVGAGGSYEQYF. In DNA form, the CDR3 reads TGTGCCAGCAGCCAAGTCGGCGCGGGAGGTTCCTACGAGCAGTACTTC.

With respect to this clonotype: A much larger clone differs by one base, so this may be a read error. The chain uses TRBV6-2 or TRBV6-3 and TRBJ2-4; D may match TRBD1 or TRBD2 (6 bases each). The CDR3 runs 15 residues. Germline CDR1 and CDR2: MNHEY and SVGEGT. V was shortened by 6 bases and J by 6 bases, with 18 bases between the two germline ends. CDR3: CASSTDSGRGNIQYF. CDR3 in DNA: TGTGCCAGCAGCACGGACAGTGGGCGGGGAAACATTCAGTACTTC.

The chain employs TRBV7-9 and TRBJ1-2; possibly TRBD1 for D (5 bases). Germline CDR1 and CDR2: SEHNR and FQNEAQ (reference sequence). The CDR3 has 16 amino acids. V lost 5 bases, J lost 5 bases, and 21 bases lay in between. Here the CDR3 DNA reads TGTGCCAGCAGCCCCCTTTCCTTTGCAGGGAAATATGGCTACACCTTC. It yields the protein CASSPLSFAGKYGYTF.

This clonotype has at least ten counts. This chain's CDR3 is CASSLYVGNTEAFF. For the CDR3, the DNA is TGTGCCAGCAGCTTATACGTGGGAAACACTGAAGCTTTCTTT. This chain links TRBV7-9 with TRBJ1-1; no clear D gene. The V end lost 2 bases, the J end lost 2 bases, and 9 bases lay between the germline ends. The length of the CDR3 is 14 residues. Germline V lookup: CDR1 SEHNR, CDR2 FQNEAQ (reference sequence).

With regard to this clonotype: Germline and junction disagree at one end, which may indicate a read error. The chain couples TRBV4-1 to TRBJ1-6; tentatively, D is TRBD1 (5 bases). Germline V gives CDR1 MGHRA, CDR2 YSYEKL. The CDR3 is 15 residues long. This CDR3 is CSSSQVGGVDSPLHF. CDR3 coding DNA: TGCTCCAGCAGCCAAGTCGGAGGGGTTGATTCACCCCTCCACTTT.

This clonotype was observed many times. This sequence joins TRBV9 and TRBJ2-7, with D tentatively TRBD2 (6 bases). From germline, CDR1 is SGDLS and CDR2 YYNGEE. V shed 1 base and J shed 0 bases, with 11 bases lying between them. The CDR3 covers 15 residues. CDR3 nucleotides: TGTGCCAGCAGCGTATGGGGAGGAAGCTCCTACGAGCAGTACTTC. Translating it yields CASSVWGGSSYEQYF. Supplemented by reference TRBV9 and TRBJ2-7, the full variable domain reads DSGVTQTPKHLITATGQRVTLRCSPRSGDLSVYWYQQSLDQGLQFLIQYYNGEERAKGNILERFSAQQFPDLHSELNLSSLELGDSALYFCASSVWGGSSYEQYFGPGTRLTVT.

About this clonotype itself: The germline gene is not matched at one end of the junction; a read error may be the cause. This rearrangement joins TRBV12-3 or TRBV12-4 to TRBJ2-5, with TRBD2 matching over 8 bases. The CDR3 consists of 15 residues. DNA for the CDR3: TGTGCCAGCAGTTTGGGTAGCGGGATCTACAATGAGCGGCTCTTC. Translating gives CASSLGSGIYNERLF.

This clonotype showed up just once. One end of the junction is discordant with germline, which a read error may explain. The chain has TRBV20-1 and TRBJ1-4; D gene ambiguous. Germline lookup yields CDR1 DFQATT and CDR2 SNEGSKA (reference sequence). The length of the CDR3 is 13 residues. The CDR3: CSALPATNEKLFF. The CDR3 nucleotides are TGCAGTGCCTTACCTGCCACTAACGAAAAACTGTTTTTT.

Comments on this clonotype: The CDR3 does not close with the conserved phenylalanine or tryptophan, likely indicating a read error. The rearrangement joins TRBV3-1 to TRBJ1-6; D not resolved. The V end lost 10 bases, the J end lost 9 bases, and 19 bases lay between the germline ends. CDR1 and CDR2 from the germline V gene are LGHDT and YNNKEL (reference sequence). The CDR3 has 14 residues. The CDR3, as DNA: TGTGCCAACACCCCCGATCCCCGGGGTTCACCCCTCCACCTT. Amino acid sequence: CANTPDPRGSPLHL.

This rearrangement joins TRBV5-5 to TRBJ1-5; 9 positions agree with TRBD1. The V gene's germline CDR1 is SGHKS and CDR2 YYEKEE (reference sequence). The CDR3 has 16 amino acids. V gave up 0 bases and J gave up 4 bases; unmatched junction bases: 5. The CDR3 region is CASSLASGTGNQPQHF. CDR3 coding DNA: TGTGCCAGCAGCTTGGCGTCGGGGACAGGGAATCAGCCCCAGCATTTT.

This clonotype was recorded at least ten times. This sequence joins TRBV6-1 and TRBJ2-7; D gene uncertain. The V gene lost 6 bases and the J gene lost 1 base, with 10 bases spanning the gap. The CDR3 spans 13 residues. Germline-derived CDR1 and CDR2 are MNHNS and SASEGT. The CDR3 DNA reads TGTGCCAGCAGCCTCCCCCAGTCCTACGAGCAGTACTTC. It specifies CASSLPQSYEQYF.

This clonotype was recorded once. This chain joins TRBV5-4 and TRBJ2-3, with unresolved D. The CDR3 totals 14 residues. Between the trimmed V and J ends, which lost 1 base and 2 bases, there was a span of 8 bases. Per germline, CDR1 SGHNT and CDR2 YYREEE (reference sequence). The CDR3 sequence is CASSLMADTDTQYF. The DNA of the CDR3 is TGTGCCAGCAGCTTGATGGCAGACACAGATACGCAGTATTTT.

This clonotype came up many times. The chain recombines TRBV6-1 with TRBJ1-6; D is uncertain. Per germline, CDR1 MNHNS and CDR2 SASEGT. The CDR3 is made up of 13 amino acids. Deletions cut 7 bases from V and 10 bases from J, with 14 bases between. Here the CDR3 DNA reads TGTGCCAGCACCCCCGGGGTTGGCTCACCCCTCCACTTT. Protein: CASTPGVGSPLHF.

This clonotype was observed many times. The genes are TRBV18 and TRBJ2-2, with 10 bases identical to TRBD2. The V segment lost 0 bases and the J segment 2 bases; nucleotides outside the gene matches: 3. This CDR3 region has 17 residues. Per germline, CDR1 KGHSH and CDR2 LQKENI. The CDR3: CASSPPSGRDNTGELFF. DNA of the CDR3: TGTGCCAGCTCACCACCGAGCGGGAGGGACAACACCGGGGAGCTGTTTTTT.

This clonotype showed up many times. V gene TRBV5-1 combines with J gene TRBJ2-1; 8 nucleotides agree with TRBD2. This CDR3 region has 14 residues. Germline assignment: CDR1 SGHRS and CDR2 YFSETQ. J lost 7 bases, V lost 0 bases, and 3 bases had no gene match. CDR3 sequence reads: CASSLASGSNEQFF. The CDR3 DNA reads TGCGCCAGCAGCTTGGCGAGCGGGAGTAATGAGCAGTTCTTC.

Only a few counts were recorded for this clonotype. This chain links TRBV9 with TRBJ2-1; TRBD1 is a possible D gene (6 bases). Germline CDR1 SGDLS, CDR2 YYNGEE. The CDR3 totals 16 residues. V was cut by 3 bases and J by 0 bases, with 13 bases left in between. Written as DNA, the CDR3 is TGTGCCAGCAGCGCAGCCGGGACACACTCCTACAATGAGCAGTTCTTC. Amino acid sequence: CASSAAGTHSYNEQFF.

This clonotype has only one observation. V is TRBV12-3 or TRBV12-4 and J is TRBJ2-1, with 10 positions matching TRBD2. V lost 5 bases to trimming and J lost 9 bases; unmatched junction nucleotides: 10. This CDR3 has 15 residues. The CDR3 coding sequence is TGTGCCAGCAGTCTAAGCGGGAGGGGCGCCGGTGAGCAGTTCTTC. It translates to CASSLSGRGAGEQFF.

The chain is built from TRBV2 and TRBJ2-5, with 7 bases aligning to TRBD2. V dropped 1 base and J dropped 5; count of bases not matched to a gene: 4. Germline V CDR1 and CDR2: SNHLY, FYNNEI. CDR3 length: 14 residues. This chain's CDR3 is CASSEERGGETQYF. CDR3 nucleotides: TGTGCCAGCAGTGAAGAGAGGGGAGGGGAGACCCAGTACTTC.

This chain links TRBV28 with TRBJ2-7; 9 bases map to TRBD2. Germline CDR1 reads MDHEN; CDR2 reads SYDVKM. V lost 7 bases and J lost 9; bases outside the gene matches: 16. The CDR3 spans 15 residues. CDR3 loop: CASIPRPGLAFGQYF. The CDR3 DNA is TGTGCCAGCATCCCCCGACCGGGACTAGCCTTTGGGCAGTACTTC.

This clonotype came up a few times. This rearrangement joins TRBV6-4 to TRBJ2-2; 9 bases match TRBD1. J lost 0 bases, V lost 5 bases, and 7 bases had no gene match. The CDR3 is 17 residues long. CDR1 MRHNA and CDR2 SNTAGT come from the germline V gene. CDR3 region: CASSRWGTGSNTGELFF. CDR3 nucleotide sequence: TGTGCCAGCAGTCGATGGGGGACAGGGTCGAACACCGGGGAGCTGTTTTTT.

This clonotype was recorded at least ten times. CDR3 sequence reads: CASSRQSNEQFF. As DNA, the CDR3 is TGTGCCAGCAGTAGACAGTCCAATGAGCAGTTCTTC. The chain employs TRBV6-1 and TRBJ2-1; possible D gene TRBD1, 5 bases. The CDR3 contains 12 residues. Trimming stripped 5 bases from V and 6 bases from J, with 8 bases between. Germline V gene data show CDR1 as MNHNS and CDR2 as SASEGT.

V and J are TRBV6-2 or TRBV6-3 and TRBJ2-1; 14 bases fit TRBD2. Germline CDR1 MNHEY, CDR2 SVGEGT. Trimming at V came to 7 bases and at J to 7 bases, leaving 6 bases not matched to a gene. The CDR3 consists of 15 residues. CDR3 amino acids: CASNGLAGGINEQFF. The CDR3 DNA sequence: TGTGCCAGCAATGGACTAGCGGGGGGAATAAATGAGCAGTTCTTC.

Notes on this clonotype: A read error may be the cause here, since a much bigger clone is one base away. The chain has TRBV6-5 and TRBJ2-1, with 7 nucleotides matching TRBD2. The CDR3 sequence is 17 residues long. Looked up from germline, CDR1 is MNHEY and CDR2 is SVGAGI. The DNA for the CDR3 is TGTGCCAGCAGTTACTCCGGAGCGGGATGGCCTGGGAATGGGCAGTTCTTC. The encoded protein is CASSYSGAGWPGNGQFF.

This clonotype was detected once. The CDR3 loop is CASSLEVEFYEQYF. The CDR3 DNA follows: TGCGCCAGCAGCTTGGAGGTCGAGTTCTACGAGCAGTACTTC. The chain joins TRBV5-1 to TRBJ2-7; no reliable D call. Deletions cut 0 bases from V and 3 bases from J, with 10 bases between. The CDR3 runs to 14 residues. Germline V CDR1 and CDR2: SGHRS, YFSETQ.